The T cell receptor beta chain described here comes from a study of T-cell reconstitution after alpha-beta-depleted transplantation in children (dated by TCRdb to between 2015 and 2016). Regarding the study in general: Using TCR repertoire profiling, the study quantitatively followed how T-cell immune reconstitution unfolded in children after TCRalphabeta/CD19-depleted allogeneic hematopoietic cell transplantation.

The sample's treatment or condition label is to be understood as: allogeneic hematopoietic cell transplantation with graft depleted of TCRalphabeta T cells and CD19 B cells. TCRalphabeta/CD19-depleted allogeneic hematopoietic cell grafts were given to the transplant recipients, all of whom were children. There are many counts of this clonotype. Its antigen is still unknown. Base qualities were left out, and no much larger clone turns up one base away. General conclusions and limits of the study: The apparently early recovery of alphabetaT-cell counts about two months after transplant reportedly depended on only several hundred rapidly expanded clones that came from non-depleted graft cells. The high TCRbeta diversity at day 60 in some patients was ascribed to recipient T cells and intrathymic progenitors that had survived conditioning. Over the following months the frequencies of hyperexpanded clones went down, and after one year T-cell counts and TCRbeta diversity were mostly credited to newly produced T cells.

Receptor libraries were prepared by PCR. The instrument given in TCRdb is Illumina HiSeq 2500. TCR library preparation used molecular barcoding, with unique molecular identifiers applied to normalize quantification of the TCRbeta repertoire. TCRdb reworked the public reads: Q25 trimming with fastp, MiXCR clone assembly, productive beta chains retained. Rows with one shared CDR3 protein collapse into an entry with the most common genes and DNA. Counted in this sample were 130,000 to 150,000 distinct CDR3 sequences; around 8.5% of them appeared once. The top ten clones comprise over 15% of the sample. The origin of this receptor is a female patient between 2 and 15 years old who had a stem cell transplant for congenital amegakaryocytic thrombocytopenia, so the T cells may come from the graft donor. The sequencing here drew on PBMCs, mostly from graft donor cells, taken 180 days after TCRalphabeta/CD19-depleted stem cell transplant.

Read as DNA, the sequence is TGTGCCAGCAGCACGTGGAGCTCCTATAATTCACCCCTCCACTTT. This translates into CASSTWSSYNSPLHF. Here the chain combines TRBV6-5 and TRBJ1-6; the D gene lacks a confident call. The CDR3 goes from the cysteine to the phenylalanine over 15 residues. The read is trimmed to its CDR3 DNA, 45 bases read in frame from base 1. A distance of 9 bases separates the germline ends of V and J, which lose 6 bases and 0 bases respectively. CDR1 and CDR2, per the germline V gene, are MNHEY and SVGAGI.